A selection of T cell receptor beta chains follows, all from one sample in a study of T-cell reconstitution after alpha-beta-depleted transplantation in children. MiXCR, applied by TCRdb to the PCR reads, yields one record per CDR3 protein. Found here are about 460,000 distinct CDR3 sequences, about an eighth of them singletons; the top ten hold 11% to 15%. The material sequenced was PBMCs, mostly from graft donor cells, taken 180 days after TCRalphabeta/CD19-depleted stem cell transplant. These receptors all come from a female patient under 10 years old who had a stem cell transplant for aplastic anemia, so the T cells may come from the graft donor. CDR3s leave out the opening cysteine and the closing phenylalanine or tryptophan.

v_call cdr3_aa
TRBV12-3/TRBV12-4 ASSLSLLADKYNEQF
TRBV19 ASSRQGNTDTQY
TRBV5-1 ASSLAGASTDTQY
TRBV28 ASSLLNRYYEQY
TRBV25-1 ASSDGDLSTDTQY
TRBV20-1 SARPKKRDPNNEQF
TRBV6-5 ASSYGWGHGLYGYT
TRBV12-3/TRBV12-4 ASSPAVVGSGELF
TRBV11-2 ASSLSFDRASFQNIQY
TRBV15 ATSRDQDRIYGYT
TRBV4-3 ASSHSAGYT
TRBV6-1 ASSAGPERKRY
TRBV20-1 SASKTSGTEPYNEQF
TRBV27 ASTEVGSYNEQF
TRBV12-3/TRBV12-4 ASSSLAGVRHYNEQF
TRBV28 ATLEPGMNTEAF
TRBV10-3 AISEGVGNTIY
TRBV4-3 ASSQIGQGTDTQY
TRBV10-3 AISESVGQETQY
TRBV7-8 ASSLQQGFNEQY
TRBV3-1 ASSHLYNEQF
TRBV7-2 ASSSGGPGEQF
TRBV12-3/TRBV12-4 ASSQQGSNEKLF
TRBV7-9 ASSFELMNTEAF
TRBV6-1 ASRVRTTNTGELF
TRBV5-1 ASSHGLAVSYEQY
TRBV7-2 ASRMVDLVGELF
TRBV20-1 SASGLAGNEQY
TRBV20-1 SARDRQGSSYNSPLH
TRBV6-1 ASSERPPNTGELF
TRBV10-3 AISAAGQANTGELF
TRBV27 ASSLYGGSPYNPPLH
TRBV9 ASSGGGAAGNEQF
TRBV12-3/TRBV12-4 ASTTGTGSGNTIY
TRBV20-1 SALLGWGGDNEQF
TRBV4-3 ASSQETGIVQNEQF
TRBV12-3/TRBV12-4 ASSRRVQAF
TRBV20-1 SARDQAAGYGYT
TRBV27 ASRETGGSSPLH
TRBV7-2 ASSPRGSGNTEAF
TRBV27 ASTLGREGARGDYGYT
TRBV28 ASSLGDYPREQY
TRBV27 ASSSGTSGFTGELF
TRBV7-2 ASSMVPSDTQY
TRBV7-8 ASSPGGTGGVVNTEAF
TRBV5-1 ASSRSGISNTGELF
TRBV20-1 SALLAGGSTDTQY
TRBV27 AGSLSGARGLAKTF
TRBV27 ASSLWGGQGVFGYT
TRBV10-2 ASSESSGLVKETQY
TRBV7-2 ASTAGTGHLETQY
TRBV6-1 ASRSRQDSANYGYT
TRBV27 ASSLYAGGPEEQY
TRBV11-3 TSSLDVGSSYNEQF
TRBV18 ASSGPTGGLTTYEQY